Here is one TCR beta chain with its context. The source of the sample is a study of cytomegalovirus exposure and HLA in healthy donors. The PCR employed 60 Vbeta primers together with 13 Jbeta primers. The table came from immunoSEQ multiplex PCR; TCRdb's copy has only in-frame clones and leaves some out. The sample carries about 200,000 clones, over 75% recorded once. The specimen sequenced was PBMCs. The TCR comes from a man younger than 35 in good health and CMV-seronegative.

The CDR3 here is CASGGEVTYEQYF. The CDR3 DNA sequence: TGTGCCAGCGGGGGCGAGGTCACCTACGAGCAGTACTTC. J is TRBJ2-7 and V is TRBV9, with a tentative D call TRBD1 (6 bases). V was shortened by 7 bases and J by 2 bases, with 13 bases between the two germline ends. This CDR3 region has 13 residues. Germline V gives CDR1 SGDLS, CDR2 YYNGEE. Complete variable domain (other parts from reference TRBV9 and TRBJ2-7): DSGVTQTPKHLITATGQRVTLRCSPRSGDLSVYWYQQSLDQGLQFLIQYYNGEERAKGNILERFSAQQFPDLHSELNLSSLELGDSALYFCASGGEVTYEQYFGPGTRLTVT.